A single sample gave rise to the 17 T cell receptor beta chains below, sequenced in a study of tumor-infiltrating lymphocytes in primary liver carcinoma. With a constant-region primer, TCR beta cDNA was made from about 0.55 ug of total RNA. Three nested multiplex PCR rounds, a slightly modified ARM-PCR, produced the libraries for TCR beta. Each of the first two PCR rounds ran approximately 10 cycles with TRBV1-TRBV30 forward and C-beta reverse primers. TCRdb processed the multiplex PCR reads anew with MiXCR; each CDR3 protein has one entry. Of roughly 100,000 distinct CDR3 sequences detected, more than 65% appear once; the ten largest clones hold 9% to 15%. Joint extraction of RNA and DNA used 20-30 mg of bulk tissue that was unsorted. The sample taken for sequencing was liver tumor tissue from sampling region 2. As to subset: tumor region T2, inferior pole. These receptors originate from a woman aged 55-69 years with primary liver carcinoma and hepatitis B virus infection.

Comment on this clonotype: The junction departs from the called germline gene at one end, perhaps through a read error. CDR3 coding DNA: TGTGCCAGCTGCCGAGGGGGCTCTTATATCGCGAACACCCGGGAGCTGTTTTTT. Residues: CASCRGGSYIANTRELFF. The chain employs TRBV11-2 and TRBJ2-2, with 7 nucleotides matching TRBD1. The germline gives CDR1 SGHAT, CDR2 FQNNGV. The CDR3 covers 18 residues.

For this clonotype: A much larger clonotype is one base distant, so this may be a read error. The CDR3 is CSARDYRVGSYEQYF. The CDR3 DNA is TGCAGTGCTAGAGATTATCGGGTAGGAAGCTACGAGCAGTACTTC. V and J are TRBV20-1 and TRBJ2-7, with D uncertain. This CDR3 has 15 amino acids. Between the trimmed V and J ends, which lost 0 bases and 3 bases, there was a span of 15 bases. CDR1 and CDR2 (germline): DFQATT, SNEGSKA (reference sequence).

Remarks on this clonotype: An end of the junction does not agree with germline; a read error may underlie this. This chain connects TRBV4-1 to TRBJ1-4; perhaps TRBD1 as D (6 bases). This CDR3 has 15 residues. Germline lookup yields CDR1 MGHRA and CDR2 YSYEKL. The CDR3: CANSQGSTGVEKLFF. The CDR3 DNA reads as TGCGCCAACAGCCAAGGATCGACAGGAGTTGAAAAACTGTTTTTT.

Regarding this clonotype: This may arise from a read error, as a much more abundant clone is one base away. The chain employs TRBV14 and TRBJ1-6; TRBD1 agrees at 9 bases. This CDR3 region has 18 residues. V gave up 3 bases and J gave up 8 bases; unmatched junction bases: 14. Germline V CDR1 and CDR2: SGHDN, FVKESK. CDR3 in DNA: TGTGCCAGCAGCCAGCTGGGACAGGGAAGAGGTAGCGATTCACCCCTCCACTTT. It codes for CASSQLGQGRGSDSPLHF.

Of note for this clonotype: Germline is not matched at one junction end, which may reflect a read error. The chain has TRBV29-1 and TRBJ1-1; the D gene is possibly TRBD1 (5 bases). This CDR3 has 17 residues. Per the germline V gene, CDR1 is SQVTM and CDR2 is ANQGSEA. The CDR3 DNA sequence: TGCAGCGTTTTCCTTCGGGGCAGAAGCCCCATGAACACTGAAGTTATCTTT. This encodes CSVFLRGRSPMNTEVIF.

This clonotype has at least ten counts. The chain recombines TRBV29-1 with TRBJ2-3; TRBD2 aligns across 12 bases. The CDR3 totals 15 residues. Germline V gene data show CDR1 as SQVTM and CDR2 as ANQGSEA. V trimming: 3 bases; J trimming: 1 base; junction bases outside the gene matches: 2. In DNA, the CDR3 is TGCAGCGTTGATCGACTAGCGGGGGGCACAGATACGCAGTATTTT. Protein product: CSVDRLAGGTDTQYF.

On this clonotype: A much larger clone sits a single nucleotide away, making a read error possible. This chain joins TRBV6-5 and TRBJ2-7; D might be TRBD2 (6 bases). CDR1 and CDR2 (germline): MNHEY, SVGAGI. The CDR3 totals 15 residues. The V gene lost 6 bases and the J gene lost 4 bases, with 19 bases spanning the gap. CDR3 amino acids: CASSQRRRGNYEQYF. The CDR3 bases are TGTGCCAGCAGCCAGAGACGACGGGGGAATTACGAGCAGTACTTC.

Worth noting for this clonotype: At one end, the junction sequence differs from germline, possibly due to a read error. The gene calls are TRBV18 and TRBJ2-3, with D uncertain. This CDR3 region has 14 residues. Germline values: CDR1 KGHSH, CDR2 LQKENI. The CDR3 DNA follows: TGTGCCAGCTCAACAAGGCGCGGCACAGATACGCATTATTTT. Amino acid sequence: CASSTRRGTDTHYF. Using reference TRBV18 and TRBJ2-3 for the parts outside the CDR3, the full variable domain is NAGVMQNPRHLVRRRGQEARLRCSPMKGHSHVYWYRQLPEEGLKFMVYLQKENIIDESGMPKERFSAEFPKEGPSILRIQQVVRGDSAAYFCASSTRRGTDTHYFGPGTRLTVL.

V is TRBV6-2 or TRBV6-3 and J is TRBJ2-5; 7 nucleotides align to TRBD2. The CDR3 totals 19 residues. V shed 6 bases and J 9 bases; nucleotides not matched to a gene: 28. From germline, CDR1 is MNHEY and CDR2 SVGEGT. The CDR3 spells CASSSYGISGSSTREAQYF. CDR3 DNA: TGTGCCAGCAGCTCCTACGGTATTAGTGGAAGTTCTACTCGGGAGGCCCAGTACTTC.

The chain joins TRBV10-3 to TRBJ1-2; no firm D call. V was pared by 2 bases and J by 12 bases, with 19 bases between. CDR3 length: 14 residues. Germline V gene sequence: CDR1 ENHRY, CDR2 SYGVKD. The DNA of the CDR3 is TGTGCCATCAGTGAGGGGAACGGAGGTCAGGCGAACACCTTC. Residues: CAISEGNGGQANTF.

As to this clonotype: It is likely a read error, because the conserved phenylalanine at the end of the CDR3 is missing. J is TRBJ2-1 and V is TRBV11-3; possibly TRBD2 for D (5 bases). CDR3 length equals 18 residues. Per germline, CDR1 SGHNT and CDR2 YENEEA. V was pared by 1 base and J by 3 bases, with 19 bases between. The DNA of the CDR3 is TGTGCCAGCAGCTTAGGTGAAGGCGAGAGGGCCGGCTACAATGAGCAGTTCCTC. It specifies CASSLGEGERAGYNEQFL.

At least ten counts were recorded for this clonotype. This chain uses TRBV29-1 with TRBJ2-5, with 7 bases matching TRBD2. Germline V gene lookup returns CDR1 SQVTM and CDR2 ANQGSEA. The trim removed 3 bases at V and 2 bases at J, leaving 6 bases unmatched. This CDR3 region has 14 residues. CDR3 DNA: TGCAGCGTTGACGCGGGAGCAACTCAAGAGACCCAGTACTTC. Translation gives CSVDAGATQETQYF.

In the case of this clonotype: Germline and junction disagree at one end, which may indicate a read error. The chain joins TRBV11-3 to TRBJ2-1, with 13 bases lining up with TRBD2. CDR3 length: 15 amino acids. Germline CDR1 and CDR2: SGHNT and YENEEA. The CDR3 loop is CARSLGTSGKLEQFF. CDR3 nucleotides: TGTGCCAGGAGCTTAGGGACTAGCGGGAAGCTTGAACAGTTCTTC.

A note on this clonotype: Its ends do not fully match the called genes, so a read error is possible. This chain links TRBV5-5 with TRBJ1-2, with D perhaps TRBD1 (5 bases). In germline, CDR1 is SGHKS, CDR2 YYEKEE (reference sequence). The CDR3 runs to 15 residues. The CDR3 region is CACSLIGTSNYGYTF. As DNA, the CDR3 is TGTGCCTGCAGCTTGATAGGGACCAGTAACTATGGCTACACCTTC.

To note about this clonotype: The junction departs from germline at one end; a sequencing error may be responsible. In nucleotides, the CDR3 is TGCTCCAGCAGCCCTCGGGACCCGCGCCACAATGAACAGTTCTTC. It encodes CSSSPRDPRHNEQFF. The chain combines TRBV5-1 with TRBJ2-1; D may match TRBD1 or TRBD2 (5 bases each). There are 15 residues in the CDR3. The V gene's germline CDR1 is SGHRS and CDR2 YFSETQ. The full variable domain, with the rest looked up from reference TRBV5-1 and TRBJ2-1, is KAGVTQTPRYLIKTRGQQVTLSCSPISGHRSVSWYQQTPGQGLQFLFEYFSETQRNKGNFPGRFSGRQFSNSRSEMNVSTLELGDSALYLCSSSPRDPRHNEQFFGPGTRLTVL.

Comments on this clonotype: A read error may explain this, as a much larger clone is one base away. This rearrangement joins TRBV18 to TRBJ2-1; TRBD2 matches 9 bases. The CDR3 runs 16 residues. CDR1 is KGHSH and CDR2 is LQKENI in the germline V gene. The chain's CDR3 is CANSLVQGTSHNEQFF. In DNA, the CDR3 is TGTGCCAACTCACTAGTCCAAGGGACTAGCCACAATGAGCAGTTCTTC.

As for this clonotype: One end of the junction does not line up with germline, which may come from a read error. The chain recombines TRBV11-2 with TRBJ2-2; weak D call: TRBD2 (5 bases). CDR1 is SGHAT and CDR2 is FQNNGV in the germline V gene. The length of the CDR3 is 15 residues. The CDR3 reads CVSSPSQGLTGELFF. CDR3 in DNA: TGTGTCAGCAGCCCTTCGCAAGGACTGACCGGGGAGCTGTTTTTT. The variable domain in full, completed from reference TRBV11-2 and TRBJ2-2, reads EAGVAQSPRYKIIEKRQSVAFWCNPISGHATLYWYQQILGQGPKLLIQFQNNGVVDDSQLPKDRFSAERLKGVDSTLKIQPAKLEDSAVYLCVSSPSQGLTGELFFGEGSRLTVL.